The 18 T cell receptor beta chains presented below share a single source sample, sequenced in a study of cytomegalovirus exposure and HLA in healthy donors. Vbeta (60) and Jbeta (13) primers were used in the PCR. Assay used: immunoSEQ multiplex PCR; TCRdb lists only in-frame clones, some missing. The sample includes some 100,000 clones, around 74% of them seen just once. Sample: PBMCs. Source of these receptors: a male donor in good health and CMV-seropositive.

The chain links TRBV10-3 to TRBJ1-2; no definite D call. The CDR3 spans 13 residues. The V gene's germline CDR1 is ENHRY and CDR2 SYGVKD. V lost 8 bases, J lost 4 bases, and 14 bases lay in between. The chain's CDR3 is CAISGDPSYGYTF. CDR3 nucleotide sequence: TGTGCCATCTCCGGGGATCCTAGCTATGGCTACACCTTC.

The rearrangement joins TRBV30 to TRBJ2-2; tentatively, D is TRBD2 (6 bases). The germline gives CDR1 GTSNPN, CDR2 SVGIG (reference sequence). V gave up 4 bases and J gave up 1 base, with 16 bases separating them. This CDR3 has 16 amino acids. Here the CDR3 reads CAWIRTNYLNTGELFF. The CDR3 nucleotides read TGTGCCTGGATTAGGACTAATTACCTGAACACCGGGGAGCTGTTTTTT. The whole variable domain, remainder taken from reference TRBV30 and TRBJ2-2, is SQTIHQWPATLVQPVGSPLSLECTVEGTSNPNLYWYRQAAGRGLQLLFYSVGIGQISSEVPQNLSASRPQDRQFILSSKKLLLSDSGFYLCAWIRTNYLNTGELFFGEGSRLTVL.

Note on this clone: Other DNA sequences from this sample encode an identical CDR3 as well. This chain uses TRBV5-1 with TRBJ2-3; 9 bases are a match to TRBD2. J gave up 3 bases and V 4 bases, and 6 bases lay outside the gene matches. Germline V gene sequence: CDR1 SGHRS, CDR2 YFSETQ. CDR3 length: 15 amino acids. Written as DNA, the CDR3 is TGCGCCAGCAGCCCCTCGCGGGGGGGAACAGATACGCAGTATTTT. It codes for CASSPSRGGTDTQYF.

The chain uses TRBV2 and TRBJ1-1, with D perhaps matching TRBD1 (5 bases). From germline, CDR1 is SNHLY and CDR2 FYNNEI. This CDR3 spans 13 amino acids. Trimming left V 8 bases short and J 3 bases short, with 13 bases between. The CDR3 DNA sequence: TGTGCCAGCCTCCCGGGGGGACACACTGAAGCTTTCTTT. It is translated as CASLPGGHTEAFF.

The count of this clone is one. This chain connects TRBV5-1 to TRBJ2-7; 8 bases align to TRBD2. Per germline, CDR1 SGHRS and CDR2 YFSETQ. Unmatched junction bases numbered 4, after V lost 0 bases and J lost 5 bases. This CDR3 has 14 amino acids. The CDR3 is CASSLGLAQDEQYF. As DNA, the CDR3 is TGCGCCAGCAGCTTGGGACTAGCGCAAGACGAGCAGTACTTC.

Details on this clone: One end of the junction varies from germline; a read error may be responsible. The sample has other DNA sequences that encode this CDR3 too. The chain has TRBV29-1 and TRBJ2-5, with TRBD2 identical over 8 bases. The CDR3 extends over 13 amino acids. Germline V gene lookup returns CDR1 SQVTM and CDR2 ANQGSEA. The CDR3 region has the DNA TGCAGCGTTGCAACTAGCGGCGAAGAGACCCAATACTTC. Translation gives CSVATSGEETQYF.

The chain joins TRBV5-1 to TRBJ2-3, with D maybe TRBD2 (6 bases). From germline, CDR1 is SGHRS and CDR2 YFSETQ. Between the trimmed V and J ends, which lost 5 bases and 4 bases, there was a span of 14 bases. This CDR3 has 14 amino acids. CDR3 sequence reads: CASRLAPGADTQYF. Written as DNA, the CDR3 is TGCGCCAGCAGGTTAGCACCGGGGGCAGATACGCAGTATTTT. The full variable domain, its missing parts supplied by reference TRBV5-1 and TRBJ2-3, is KAGVTQTPRYLIKTRGQQVTLSCSPISGHRSVSWYQQTPGQGLQFLFEYFSETQRNKGNFPGRFSGRQFSNSRSEMNVSTLELGDSALYLCASRLAPGADTQYFGPGTRLTVL.

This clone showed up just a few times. CDR3 bases: TGTGCCAGCAGGAATACAGGGGGCAAATTCAATGAGCAGTTCTTC. This gives the protein CASRNTGGKFNEQFF. The gene calls are TRBV28 and TRBJ2-1; 9 bases fit TRBD1. J lost 6 bases, V lost 6 bases, and 9 bases had no gene match. The germline V gene has CDR1 MDHEN and CDR2 SYDVKM. The CDR3 spans 15 residues.

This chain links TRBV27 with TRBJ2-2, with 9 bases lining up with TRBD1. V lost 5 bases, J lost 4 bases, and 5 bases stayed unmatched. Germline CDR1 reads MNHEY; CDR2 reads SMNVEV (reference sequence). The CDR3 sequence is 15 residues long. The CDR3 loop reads CASSLRQGVTGELFF. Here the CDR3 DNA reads TGTGCCAGCAGTCTAAGACAGGGGGTCACCGGGGAGCTGTTTTTT.

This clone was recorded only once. This chain's CDR3 is CASSLIRDTQYF. CDR3 bases: TGTGCCAGCAGCTTAATCAGAGATACGCAGTATTTT. This sequence joins TRBV7-2 and TRBJ2-3; D is unclear. V was cut by 2 bases and J by 5 bases, with 5 bases left in between. Germline V lookup: CDR1 SGHTA, CDR2 FQGNSA. The CDR3 extends over 12 amino acids.

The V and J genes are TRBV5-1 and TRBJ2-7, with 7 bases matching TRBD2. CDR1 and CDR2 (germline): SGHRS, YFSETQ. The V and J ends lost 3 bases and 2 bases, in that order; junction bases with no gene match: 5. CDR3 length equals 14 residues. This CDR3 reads CASSSRGGPYEQYF. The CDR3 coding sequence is TGCGCCAGCAGCTCGAGGGGAGGGCCCTACGAGCAGTACTTC.

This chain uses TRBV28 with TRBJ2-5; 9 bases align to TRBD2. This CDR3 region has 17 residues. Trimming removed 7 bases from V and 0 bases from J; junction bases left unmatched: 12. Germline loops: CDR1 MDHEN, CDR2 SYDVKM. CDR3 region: CASTPWSSSGDQETQYF. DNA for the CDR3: TGTGCCAGCACCCCATGGTCGTCTAGCGGGGACCAAGAGACCCAGTACTTC. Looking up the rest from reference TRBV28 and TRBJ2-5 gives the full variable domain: DVKVTQSSRYLVKRTGEKVFLECVQDMDHENMFWYRQDPGLGLRLIYFSYDVKMKEKGDIPEGYSVSREKKERFSLILESASTNQTSMYLCASTPWSSSGDQETQYFGPGTRLLVL.

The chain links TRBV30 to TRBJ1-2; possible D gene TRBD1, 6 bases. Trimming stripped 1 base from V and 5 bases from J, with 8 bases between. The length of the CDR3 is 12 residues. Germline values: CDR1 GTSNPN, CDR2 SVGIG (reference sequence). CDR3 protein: CAWSGGQYGYTF. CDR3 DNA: TGTGCCTGGAGTGGTGGACAGTATGGCTACACCTTC.

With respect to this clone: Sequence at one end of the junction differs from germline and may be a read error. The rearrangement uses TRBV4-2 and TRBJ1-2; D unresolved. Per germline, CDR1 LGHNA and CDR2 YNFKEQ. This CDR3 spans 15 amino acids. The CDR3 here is CASSQSTQDRPTWAF. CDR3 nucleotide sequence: TGTGCCAGCAGCCAATCCACCCAGGATCGACCTACCTGGGCCTTC.

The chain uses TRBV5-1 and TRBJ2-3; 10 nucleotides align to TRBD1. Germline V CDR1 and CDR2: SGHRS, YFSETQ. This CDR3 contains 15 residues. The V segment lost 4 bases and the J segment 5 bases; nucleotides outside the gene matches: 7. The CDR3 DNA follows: TGCGCCAGCAGCCTCCGGGACAGGGGCCAAGATACGCAGTATTTT. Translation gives CASSLRDRGQDTQYF.

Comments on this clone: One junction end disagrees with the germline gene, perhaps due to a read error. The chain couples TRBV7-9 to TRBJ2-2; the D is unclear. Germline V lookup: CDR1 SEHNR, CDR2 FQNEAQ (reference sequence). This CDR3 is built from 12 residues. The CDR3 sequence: CSRPGNTGELFF. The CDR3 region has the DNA TGTTCCAGGCCGGGGAACACCGGGGAGCTGTTTTTT.

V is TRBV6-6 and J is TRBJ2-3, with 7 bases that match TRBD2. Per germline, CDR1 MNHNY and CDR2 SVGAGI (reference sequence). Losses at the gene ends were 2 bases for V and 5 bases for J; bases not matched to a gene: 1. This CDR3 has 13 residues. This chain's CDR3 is CASSYREGDTQYF. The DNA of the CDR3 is TGTGCCAGCAGTTACAGGGAGGGAGATACGCAGTATTTT.

CDR3: CAWSTTGSGNTIYF. The CDR3 bases are TGTGCCTGGAGTACGACTGGCTCTGGAAACACCATATATTTT. The rearrangement uses TRBV30 and TRBJ1-3; D call uncertain. This CDR3 comprises 14 residues. With 2 bases removed from V and 0 bases from J, the gap between germline ends came to 8 bases. CDR1 is GTSNPN, CDR2 SVGIG, per germline (reference sequence).